The clone carrying this T cell receptor (beta chain) was seen a few times. Its specificity is unknown. This sample stems from a study of cytomegalovirus exposure and HLA in healthy donors. Study overall: In an early release, HLA-typed donors contributed tens of millions of unique TCR sequences. Whole-study findings and limits: Several V segments, TRBV6-2 and TRBV6-3 among them, could not be told apart and were dropped. Productive status was seen about 87% or about 30% of the time for most TCR beta V segments in an earlier analysis.

CDR1 and CDR2 from the germline V gene are GTSNPN and SVGIG (reference sequence). V trimming: 3 bases; J trimming: 4 bases; junction bases outside the gene matches: 6. The CDR3 totals 15 residues. 60 Vbeta and 13 Jbeta primers were used in PCR. Method: immunoSEQ multiplex PCR; TCRdb's copy keeps in-frame clones and lacks some. The sample has about 210,000 clones; 75% to 85% are singletons. Donors consisted of healthy bone marrow donors. The chain joins TRBV30 to TRBJ1-3; 10 bases line up with TRBD1. The clonotype was recovered from a male donor in good health and CMV-seropositive. Specimen: PBMCs. Written as DNA, the CDR3 is TGTGCCTGGAGCCCGGGACAGGGGAGAGGAAACACCATATATTTT. Translated: CAWSPGQGRGNTIYF. Drawing the rest from reference TRBV30 and TRBJ1-3, the complete variable domain is SQTIHQWPATLVQPVGSPLSLECTVEGTSNPNLYWYRQAAGRGLQLLFYSVGIGQISSEVPQNLSASRPQDRQFILSSKKLLLSDSGFYLCAWSPGQGRGNTIYFGEGSWLTVV.